The text below deals with one T cell receptor (beta chain). What it binds is unknown. The sample is drawn from a study of graft-versus-host responses after intestinal transplantation. Background on the study: Recipients obtained multivisceral, liver-intestinal, or isolated intestinal transplants. Tacrolimus plus steroids were given to all recipients for about 3 years, preceded by anti-thymocyte globulin induction.

Study observations and caveats: The highest levels of circulating GvH clones went along with early declines in HvG clones after transplant.

Clones were read by immunoSEQ multiplex PCR, and TCRdb kept only the in-frame ones, dropping some. The sample holds 100,000 or so clones, around 90% seen once. The V segment lost 4 bases and the J segment 2 bases; nucleotides outside the gene matches: 13. CDR3 size: 17 residues. CDR1 and CDR2 (germline): SGDLS, YYNGEE. This chain joins TRBV9 and TRBJ2-3, with 7 bases matching TRBD1. This sequence was found in a human donor who received an intestinal transplant. The sample consisted of unstimulated CD4+ T cells sorted from spleen or lymph node cells, taken before intestinal transplant. CDR3 protein: CASSQGDSPFFTDTQYF. The CDR3 nucleotides are TGTGCCAGCAGCCAAGGGGACAGCCCCTTCTTCACAGATACGCAGTATTTT.